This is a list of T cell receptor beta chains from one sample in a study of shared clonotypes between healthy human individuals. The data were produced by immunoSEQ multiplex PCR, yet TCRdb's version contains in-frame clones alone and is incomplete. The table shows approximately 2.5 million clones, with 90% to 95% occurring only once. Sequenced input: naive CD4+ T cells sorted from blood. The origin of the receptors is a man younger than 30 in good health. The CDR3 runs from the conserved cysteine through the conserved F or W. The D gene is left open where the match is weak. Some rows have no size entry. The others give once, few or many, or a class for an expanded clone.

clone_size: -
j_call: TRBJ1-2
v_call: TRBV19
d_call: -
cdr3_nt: TGTGCCAGTAGTAGATACCCGGTCCTAAACTATGGCTACACCTTC
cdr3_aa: CASSRYPVLNYGYTF

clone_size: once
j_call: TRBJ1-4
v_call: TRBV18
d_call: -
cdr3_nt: TGTGCCAGCTCACCAATAGGAACCGAAAAACTGTTTTTT
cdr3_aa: CASSPIGTEKLFF

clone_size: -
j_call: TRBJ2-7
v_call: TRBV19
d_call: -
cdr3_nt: TGTGCCAGTAGTACACAGGGAATTGGATCCTACGAGCAGTACTTC
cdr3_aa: CASSTQGIGSYEQYF

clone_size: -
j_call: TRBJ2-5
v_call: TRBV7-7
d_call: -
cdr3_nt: TGTGCTAGCAGCCTTTTAGGCTACAGCGCGGGGACCCAGTACTTC
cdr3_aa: CASSLLGYSAGTQYF

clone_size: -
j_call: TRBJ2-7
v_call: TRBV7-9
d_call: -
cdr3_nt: TGTGCCAGCAGCTGGTCAGGGCTCTCACCGACGGGCGAGCAGTACTTC
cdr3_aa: CASSWSGLSPTGEQYF

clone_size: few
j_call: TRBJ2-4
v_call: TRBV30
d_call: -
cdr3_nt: TGTGCCGGCTCCGGGGCAAACATTCAGTACTTC
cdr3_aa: CAGSGANIQYF

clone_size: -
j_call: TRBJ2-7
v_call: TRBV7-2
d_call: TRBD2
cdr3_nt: TGTGCCAGCAGCTTAGAACTAGCGAACGAGCAGTACTTC
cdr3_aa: CASSLELANEQYF

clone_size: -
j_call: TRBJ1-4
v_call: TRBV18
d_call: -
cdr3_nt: TGTGCCAGCTCACCACTCTTTTCGGAGAGGATCGGGGGTAATGAAAAACTGTTTTTT
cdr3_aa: CASSPLFSERIGGNEKLFF

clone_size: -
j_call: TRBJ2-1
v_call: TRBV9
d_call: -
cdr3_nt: TGTGCCAGCAGCGTAGGCGGGATACACTACAATGAGCAGTTCTTC
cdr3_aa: CASSVGGIHYNEQFF

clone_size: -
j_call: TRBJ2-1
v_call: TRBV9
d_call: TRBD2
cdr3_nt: TGTGCCAGCAACCGGGACTACAACAATGAGCAGTTCTTC
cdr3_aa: CASNRDYNNEQFF

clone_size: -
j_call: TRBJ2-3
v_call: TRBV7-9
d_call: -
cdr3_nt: TGTGCCAGCAGCTTAGACGCGCTAGTCCCCCGGTATTTT
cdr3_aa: CASSLDALVPRYF

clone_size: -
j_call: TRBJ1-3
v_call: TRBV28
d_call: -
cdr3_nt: TGTGCCAGCGAACTTAATGCTGGAAACACCATATATTTT
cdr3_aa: CASELNAGNTIYF

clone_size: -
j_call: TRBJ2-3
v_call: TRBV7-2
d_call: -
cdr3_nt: TGTGCCAGCAGCCCTAACAGGACTCCGGGAGATACGCAGTATTTT
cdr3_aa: CASSPNRTPGDTQYF

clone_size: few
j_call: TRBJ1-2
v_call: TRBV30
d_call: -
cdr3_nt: TGTGCCTGGGGCCCGGGTTATGGCTACACCTTC
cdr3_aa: CAWGPGYGYTF

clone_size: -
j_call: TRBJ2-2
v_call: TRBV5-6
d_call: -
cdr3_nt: TGTGCCAGCAGCTTGGACAGGACCGGGGAGCTGTTTTTT
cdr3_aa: CASSLDRTGELFF

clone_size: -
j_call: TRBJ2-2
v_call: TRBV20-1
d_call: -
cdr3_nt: TGCAGTGCATCGCCGGCCGGGGAGCTGTTTTTT
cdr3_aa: CSASPAGELFF